One sample yielded the 18 T cell receptor beta chains listed below, sequenced in a study of early T cells in non-severe SARS-CoV-2 infection. Using its own MiXCR run on the 5' RACE reads, TCRdb lists one record per CDR3 protein. The sample lists 95,000 to 110,000 distinct CDR3 sequences, more than 9.5% seen once, with roughly 7.1% in the top ten. The material sequenced was whole blood. All receptors derive from an adult who was a healthcare worker with PCR-confirmed SARS-CoV-2 infection or an uninfected control (not recorded which).

The table lists this clonotype with a few counts. The V and J genes are TRBV6-2 or TRBV6-3 and TRBJ1-1; D call uncertain. This CDR3 spans 12 amino acids. Per germline, CDR1 MNHEY and CDR2 SVGEGT. V was clipped by 10 bases and J by 6 bases, with 15 bases between them. CDR3 sequence: CATERVGAEAFF. CDR3 DNA sequence: TGTGCCACCGAGAGAGTCGGAGCTGAAGCTTTCTTT.

This clonotype was recorded a few times. The chain combines TRBV5-4 with TRBJ1-2, with 7 bases that match TRBD1. Germline trimming cut 3 bases from V and 5 bases from J; bases unmatched to any gene: 10. This CDR3 comprises 15 residues. Germline loops: CDR1 SGHNT, CDR2 YYREEE (reference sequence). CDR3 residues: CASSSRTQGNYGYTF. In nucleotides, the CDR3 is TGTGCCAGCAGCTCCAGAACACAGGGGAATTATGGCTACACCTTC.

The chain recombines TRBV28 with TRBJ1-3; D remains unclear. This CDR3 region has 15 residues. Deletions cut 5 bases from V and 8 bases from J, with 19 bases between. CDR1 is MDHEN and CDR2 is SYDVKM in the germline V gene. CDR3: CASSNRAPTADTIYF. CDR3 bases: TGTGCCAGCAGTAACCGGGCTCCGACTGCAGACACCATATATTTT. Looking up the rest from reference TRBV28 and TRBJ1-3 gives the full variable domain: DVKVTQSSRYLVKRTGEKVFLECVQDMDHENMFWYRQDPGLGLRLIYFSYDVKMKEKGDIPEGYSVSREKKERFSLILESASTNQTSMYLCASSNRAPTADTIYFGEGSWLTVV.

This chain joins TRBV10-3 and TRBJ2-3; no definite D call. Germline V gives CDR1 ENHRY, CDR2 SYGVKD. V lost 8 bases to trimming and J lost 4 bases, with 4 bases between them. The CDR3 is 10 amino acids. The CDR3 DNA is TGTGCCATCGGTTCAGATACGCAGTATTTT. This codes for CAIGSDTQYF.

This clonotype was seen at least ten times. The chain employs TRBV20-1 and TRBJ2-7, with 9 bases aligning to TRBD2. The J segment lost 2 bases and the V segment lost 5 bases, leaving 7 bases of the junction unmatched. Germline assignment: CDR1 DFQATT and CDR2 SNEGSKA (reference sequence). The CDR3 is made up of 14 amino acids. This chain's CDR3 is CSAALAGVTYEQYF. CDR3 nucleotides: TGCAGTGCTGCACTAGCGGGCGTTACCTACGAGCAGTACTTC.

The rearrangement joins TRBV6-2 or TRBV6-3 to TRBJ2-5; TRBD2 matches 12 bases. J lost 2 bases, V lost 5 bases, and 0 bases had no gene match. Germline V gene sequence: CDR1 MNHEY, CDR2 SVGEGT. The CDR3 is 14 amino acids. The DNA of the CDR3 is TGTGCCAGCAGTGGGACTAGCGGGCAAGAGACCCAGTACTTC. This sequence encodes CASSGTSGQETQYF.

This clonotype was recorded a few times. The chain couples TRBV27 to TRBJ2-1; 8 bases fit TRBD1. The CDR3 consists of 14 residues. Germline V gene sequence: CDR1 MNHEY, CDR2 SMNVEV (reference sequence). The J segment lost 2 bases and the V segment lost 6 bases, leaving 3 bases of the junction unmatched. CDR3 amino acids: CASSLGQAYNEQFF. The CDR3 coding sequence is TGTGCCAGCAGCCTGGGACAGGCCTACAATGAGCAGTTCTTC.

In this sample, this clonotype turned up many times. The V call is TRBV12-3 or TRBV12-4, the J call TRBJ1-4; 11 bases are a match to TRBD1. CDR3 length equals 14 residues. Unmatched junction bases numbered 3, after V lost 4 bases and J lost 8 bases. The CDR3 region has the DNA TGTGCCAGCAGTTGGACAGGGGGCGGGGAAAAACTGTTTTTT. It is translated as CASSWTGGGEKLFF.

Many counts were recorded for this clonotype. The V and J genes are TRBV4-1 and TRBJ2-7; perhaps TRBD1 as D (6 bases). The germline gives CDR1 MGHRA, CDR2 YSYEKL. The ends were cut back, 2 bases at V and 4 bases at J, with 9 bases in the middle. The CDR3 runs 13 residues. The CDR3 sequence: CASSQTQGYEQYF. CDR3 DNA sequence: TGCGCCAGCAGCCAAACTCAGGGGTACGAGCAGTACTTC.

This clonotype was recorded at least ten times. The chain combines TRBV4-1 with TRBJ2-7, with 7 positions matching TRBD2. The V gene's germline CDR1 is MGHRA and CDR2 YSYEKL. The CDR3 runs to 17 residues. After removal of 0 bases from V and 3 bases from J, the junction contained 11 bases not matched to a gene. The DNA of the CDR3 is TGCGCCAGCAGCCAAGATCTTTCAGCGGGACTCTTCTACGAGCAGTACTTC. This sequence encodes CASSQDLSAGLFYEQYF.

This clonotype was counted many times. CDR3 protein: CASSLRGAASTLDTQYF. The CDR3 bases are TGCGCCAGCAGCTTAAGAGGGGCCGCCTCTACTCTAGATACGCAGTATTTT. The rearrangement uses TRBV5-1 and TRBJ2-3; D tentatively fits TRBD1 or TRBD2 (5 bases each). CDR1 SGHRS and CDR2 YFSETQ come from the germline V gene. Trimming left V 2 bases short and J 5 bases short, with 21 bases between. The CDR3 consists of 17 residues.

Only a few counts were recorded for this clonotype. This chain joins TRBV20-1 and TRBJ1-1; D gene uncertain. Germline V lookup: CDR1 DFQATT, CDR2 SNEGSKA (reference sequence). The CDR3 sequence is 11 residues long. V lost 1 base and J lost 7, with 7 bases in between. As DNA, the CDR3 is TGCAGTGCTAGAGTGGACCGTGAAGCTTTCTTT. Translating gives CSARVDREAFF.

This clonotype was counted only a few times. The V and J genes are TRBV28 and TRBJ2-6; D is unclear. The CDR3 extends over 15 amino acids. Germline CDR1 and CDR2: MDHEN and SYDVKM. V lost 5 bases, J lost 4 bases, and 12 bases lay in between. The CDR3 region has the DNA TGTGCCAGCAGTCTCCGGCTGGCGGGGGCCAACGTCCTGACTTTC. It is translated as CASSLRLAGANVLTF.

Ten or more counts support this clonotype. The gene calls are TRBV27 and TRBJ2-5; 8 nucleotides line up with TRBD1. The CDR3 runs to 13 residues. Germline trimming cut 8 bases from V and 4 bases from J; bases unmatched to any gene: 6. The germline gives CDR1 MNHEY, CDR2 SMNVEV (reference sequence). The CDR3 loop is CASGTGYLETQYF. The CDR3 bases are TGTGCCAGCGGGACAGGCTATTTAGAGACCCAGTACTTC.

For this clonotype: A much larger clone differs by one base, so this may be a read error. The rearrangement links TRBV7-2 to TRBJ1-2, with a tentative D call TRBD1 (5 bases). V lost 5 bases, J lost 7 bases, and 17 bases lay in between. Germline assignment: CDR1 SGHTA and CDR2 FQGNSA. This CDR3 contains 14 residues. The chain's CDR3 is CASSPAGEFCGYTF. The CDR3 DNA reads as TGTGCCAGCAGCCCAGCGGGGGAATTCTGTGGCTACACCTTC.

The rearrangement joins TRBV7-9 to TRBJ2-5; 7 bases line up with TRBD1. The CDR3 runs to 15 residues. The germline V gene has CDR1 SEHNR and CDR2 FQNEAQ (reference sequence). V lost 5 bases, J lost 3 bases, and 9 bases stayed unmatched. Here the CDR3 DNA reads TGTGCCAGCAGCCGTATCCGGGACAGTAAAGAGACCCAGTACTTC. It translates to CASSRIRDSKETQYF.

The chain uses TRBV5-1 and TRBJ2-3; maybe TRBD1 (6 bases). CDR1 is SGHRS and CDR2 is YFSETQ in the germline V gene. V lost 4 bases to trimming and J lost 1 base, with 10 bases between them. The CDR3 is 14 residues long. The CDR3 is CASSAQGRTDTQYF. CDR3 DNA: TGCGCCAGCAGCGCACAGGGTCGCACAGATACGCAGTATTTT.

The chain joins TRBV18 to TRBJ2-4, with 7 bases matching TRBD2. V shed 2 bases and J 8 bases; nucleotides not matched to a gene: 9. The CDR3 has 15 amino acids. CDR1 KGHSH and CDR2 LQKENI come from the germline V gene. The CDR3 loop is CASSPENLAEDIQYF. The CDR3 DNA reads TGTGCCAGCTCACCAGAAAACCTAGCGGAAGACATTCAGTACTTC.